This TCR beta chain is drawn from a study of blood T cell repertoires in COVID-19. The data were produced by immunoSEQ multiplex PCR, yet TCRdb's version contains in-frame clones alone and is incomplete. The sample records approximately 300,000 clones, roughly 89% being singletons. The germline V gene has CDR1 MNHEY and CDR2 SMNVEV (reference sequence). The CDR3 is 16 residues long. Trimming cost V 5 bases and J 3 bases; bases outside gene matches: 11. Sequencing was carried out using peripheral blood. This TCR derives from a woman in her 30s with COVID-19, enrolled during active disease. The chain employs TRBV27 and TRBJ2-7; 9 bases are shared with TRBD1. The CDR3 DNA sequence: TGTGCCAGCAGTCTCCACCGACAGGGGGACCGCTACGAGCAGTACTTC. It translates to CASSLHRQGDRYEQYF.